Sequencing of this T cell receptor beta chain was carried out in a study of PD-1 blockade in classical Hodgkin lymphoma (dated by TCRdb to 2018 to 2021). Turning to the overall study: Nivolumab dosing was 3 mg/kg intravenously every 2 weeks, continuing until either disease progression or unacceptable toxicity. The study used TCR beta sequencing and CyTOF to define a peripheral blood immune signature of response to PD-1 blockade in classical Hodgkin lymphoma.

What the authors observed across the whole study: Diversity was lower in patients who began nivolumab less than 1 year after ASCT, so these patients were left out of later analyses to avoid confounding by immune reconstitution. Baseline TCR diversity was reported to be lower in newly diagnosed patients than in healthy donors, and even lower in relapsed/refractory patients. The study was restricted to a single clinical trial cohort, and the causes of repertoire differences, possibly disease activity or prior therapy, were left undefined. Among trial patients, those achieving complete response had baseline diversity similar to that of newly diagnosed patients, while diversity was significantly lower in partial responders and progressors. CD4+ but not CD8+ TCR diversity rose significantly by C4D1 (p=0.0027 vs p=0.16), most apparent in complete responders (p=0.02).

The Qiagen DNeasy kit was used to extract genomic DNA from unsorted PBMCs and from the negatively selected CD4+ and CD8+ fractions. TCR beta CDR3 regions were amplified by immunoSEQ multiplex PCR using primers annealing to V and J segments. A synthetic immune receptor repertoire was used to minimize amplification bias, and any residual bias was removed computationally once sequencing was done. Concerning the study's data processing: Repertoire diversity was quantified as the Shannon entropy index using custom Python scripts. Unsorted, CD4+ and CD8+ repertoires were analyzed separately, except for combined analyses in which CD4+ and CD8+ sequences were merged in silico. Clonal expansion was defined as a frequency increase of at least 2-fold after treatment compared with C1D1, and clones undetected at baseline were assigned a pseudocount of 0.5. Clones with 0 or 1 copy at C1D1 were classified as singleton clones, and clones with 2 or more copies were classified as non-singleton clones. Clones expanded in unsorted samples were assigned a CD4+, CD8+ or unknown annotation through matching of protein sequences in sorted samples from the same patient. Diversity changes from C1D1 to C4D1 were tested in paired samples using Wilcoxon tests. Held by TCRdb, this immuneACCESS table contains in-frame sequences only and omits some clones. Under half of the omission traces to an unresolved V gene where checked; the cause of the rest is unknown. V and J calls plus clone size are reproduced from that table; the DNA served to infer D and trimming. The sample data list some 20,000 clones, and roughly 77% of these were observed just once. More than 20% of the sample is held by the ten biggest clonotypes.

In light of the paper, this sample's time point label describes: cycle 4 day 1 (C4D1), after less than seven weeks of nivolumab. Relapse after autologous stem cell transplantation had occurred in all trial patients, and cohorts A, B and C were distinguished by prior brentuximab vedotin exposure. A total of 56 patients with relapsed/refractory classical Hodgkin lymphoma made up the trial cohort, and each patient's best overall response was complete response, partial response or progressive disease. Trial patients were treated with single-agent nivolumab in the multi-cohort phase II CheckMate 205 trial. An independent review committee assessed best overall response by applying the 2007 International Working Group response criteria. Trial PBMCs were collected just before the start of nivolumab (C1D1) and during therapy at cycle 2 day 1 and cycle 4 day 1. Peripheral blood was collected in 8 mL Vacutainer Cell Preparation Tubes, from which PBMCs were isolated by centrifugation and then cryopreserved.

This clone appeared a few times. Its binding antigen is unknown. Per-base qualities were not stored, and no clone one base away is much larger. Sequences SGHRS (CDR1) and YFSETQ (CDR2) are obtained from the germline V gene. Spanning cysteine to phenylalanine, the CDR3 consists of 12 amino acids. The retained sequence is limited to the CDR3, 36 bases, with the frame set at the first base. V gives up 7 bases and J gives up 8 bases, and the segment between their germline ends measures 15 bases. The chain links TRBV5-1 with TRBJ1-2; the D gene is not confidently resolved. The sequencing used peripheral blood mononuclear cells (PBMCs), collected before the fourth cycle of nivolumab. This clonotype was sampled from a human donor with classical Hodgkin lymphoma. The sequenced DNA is TGCGCCAGCTCACTCGAGGCCTCCGGCTACACCTTC. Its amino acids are CASSLEASGYTF.